Below, one T cell receptor (beta chain) is given with its context. No cognate antigen has been identified for it. No base quality values were provided; no much bigger clone lies one nucleotide off. TCRbeta CDR3 regions were amplified from genomic DNA by means of the immunoSEQ Assay, a bias-controlled multiplex PCR. On the authors' methods: The number of nucleated cells in each sample was estimated by amplification of reference gene primers within the assay. To quantify the absolute abundance of each unique TCRbeta CDR3 rearrangement, sequence reads were collapsed and filtered. Productive Simpson clonality was computed per sample as the square root of Simpson's diversity index over productive rearrangements. Imported from immuneACCESS, the table was reduced by TCRdb to in-frame sequences with V and J called. These copies leave out some clones; in studies compared against another copy, an unresolved V gene accounts for under half, and the cause of the remainder is not known. V and J calls and clone size come straight from that table; D and trimming were deduced from the DNA. The table for this sample lists some 400,000 clones; about nine tenths of them were counted only once. Of the sample, 1.5% to 2% is held by the ten largest clones.

The junction shows trimming of 3 bases on V and 6 bases on J, plus 15 bases between the germline ends. The CDR3 has 15 amino acids, counting the end cysteine and phenylalanine. Only the CDR3 DNA is retained, 45 bases long and in frame from the first base. The germline V gene (reference sequence) specifies MNHEY as CDR1 and SMNVEV as CDR2. In the prospective study, participants were about 18 to 95 years old, resided in about 25 geographic areas of the United States, and were enrolled through a virtual design. To assign participants to cohorts, the prospective study relied on clinical history that participants themselves reported in a screening survey and a study questionnaire. Recovered participants in ImmuneRACE Cohort 3 were defined by two consecutive negative NP/OP PCR tests, clearance by a healthcare professional, or resolution of symptoms. In the prospective study, mobile phlebotomists collected whole blood, serum and a nasopharyngeal or oropharyngeal swab from each participant. Over a roughly 2-month period, participants in the prospective study had the option of providing additional blood draws and questionnaires. Before DNA extraction, blood samples from the prospective study were shipped at room temperature or frozen.

The data are from a study of blood T cell repertoires in COVID-19 (dated by TCRdb to about 2020). Broadly, across the study: Samples covering the acute and convalescent phases of COVID-19 were provided by collaborators in the United States, Italy and Spain. Nearly every sample came with metadata listing a de-identified subject ID, COVID-19 status, age in years and sex. The prospective study material was composed of cDNA or gDNA derived from T cells, B-cell-depleted T cells, or PBMCs. Samples came from the ongoing ImmuneRACE study (first 160 participants) plus 1,254 subjects from 6 global collaborators. Where HLA class I and class II types were available, the types were taken from metadata supplied by the sample provider, not from assay-based typing. A freely available public database, intended as a resource for researchers studying the immune response to SARS-CoV-2, is where the repertoires were released. Deeply sampled blood TCRbeta repertoires from subjects exposed to, actively infected with, or recovered from COVID-19 were included in the dataset.

What the work shows at the level of the full study, not this receptor alone: The amount of clinical and demographic metadata varied by source and participant and was provided uncurated.

The material sequenced was PBMCs or T cells enriched from blood (not recorded which). Here the chain combines TRBV27 and TRBJ1-5, and perhaps TRBD1 as D gene, on 6 matching bases. This TCR was sampled from a woman aged 25 to 39 who had recovered from COVID-19. The sequenced DNA: TGTGCCAGCAGTTTGCGCAGGGGTTTAACTCAGCCCCAGCATTTT. This encodes CASSLRRGLTQPQHF.